This TCR beta chain was identified during a study of response to subunit inactivated influenza vaccine. Overall study findings and caveats: Seasonal influenza vaccination, on each occasion, was suggested by the authors to recruit few new T cells.

The CDR3 length is 16 residues. From germline, CDR1 is DFQATT and CDR2 SNEGSKA (reference sequence). V lost 4 bases to trimming and J lost 4 bases; unmatched junction nucleotides: 14. TCRdb used MiXCR to reprocess the RT-PCR reads, holding one entry per CDR3 protein. This sample carries 500,000 or so distinct CDR3 sequences, 16% of them seen once, and the ten largest clones take 3%. Worth noting for this clonotype: What it binds is not known.

This clonotype was obtained from a man in his fifties or sixties who received an inactivated influenza vaccine. The sequenced sample was CD4+ T cells sorted from PBMCs, obtained around 25 months after vaccination. The gene calls are TRBV20-1 and TRBJ2-3; 7 positions match TRBD1. The CDR3 DNA follows: TGCAGTGCTACGCCCCTTACAGGGGCAGGATCAGATACGCAGTATTTT. It yields the protein CSATPLTGAGSDTQYF.